Below, one TCR beta chain is given with its context. Its antigen is unidentified. The protocol was immunoSEQ multiplex PCR, while the TCRdb copy is restricted to in-frame clones and leaves out a portion. The repertoire consists of about 41,000 clones, with roughly 83% occurring once and the leading ten covering approximately 0.77%. Germline CDR1 is SGHVS and CDR2 is FQNEAQ. The V gene lost 5 bases and the J gene lost 2 bases, with 13 bases spanning the gap. The CDR3 covers 15 residues. This specimen comes from a study of memory CD4+ T cells and cytomegalovirus serostatus. Background on the study: Of the healthy Belgian adults, 9 were CMV seropositive and about two dozen seronegative. Findings of the study overall: Repertoires predicted CMV serostatus with median bootstrapped AUC of about 0.95.

The sort gate was single viable CD3+CD4+CD8-CD45RO+ cells for memory CD4+ T cells. The receptor was derived from an adult in good health and CMV-seronegative. The rearrangement links TRBV7-8 to TRBJ1-5; D may be TRBD1 (6 bases). Input material: memory CD4+ T cells from blood. The CDR3 bases are TGTGCCAGCAGCCCAGAAGGACAGCGCAATCAGCCCCAGCATTTT. Amino acid sequence: CASSPEGQRNQPQHF.